This paragraph covers one T cell receptor beta chain sequence. Its target is not known. The sample is drawn from a study of shared clonotypes between healthy human individuals. Turning to the study itself: Each donor's CD8 memory used one plate, CD8 naive two, each CD4 subset three.

The input for sorted-subset replicate PCRs was approximately 200 ng DNA, about 30,000 T cell genomes. Original processing methods: Junction-only sequences produced by ImmunoSEQ had no quality scores, so filtering differed. The data were produced by immunoSEQ multiplex PCR, yet TCRdb's version contains in-frame clones alone and is incomplete. V and J calls and clone size follow that table, whereas D and trimming were derived from the DNA. The table includes 1.5 million to 2.5 million clones, roughly 94% detected once. CD45RO negativity and positive selection for CCR7 defined naive CD8 cells, a population that excluded terminally differentiated effector memory CD45RA+ cells. Points from the study as a whole: A limitation of the genetic and exposure-history diversity represented arose from few donors.

From germline, CDR1 is WSHSY and CDR2 SAAADI. The CDR3 runs to 12 residues. Trimming pared 0 bases from V and 10 bases from J, leaving 10 bases between. The specimen sequenced was naive CD8+ T cells sorted from blood. This sequence was found in a young man in good health. V usage is TRBV10-2 and J usage is TRBJ2-7; TRBD1 might be the D (5 bases). In DNA form, the CDR3 reads TGCGCCAGCAGTGAGTCGGGGCGAGTTCAGTACTTC. This sequence encodes CASSESGRVQYF.